These 27 T cell receptor beta chains originate from one sample sequenced in a study of T-cell reconstitution after alpha-beta-depleted transplantation in children. TCRbeta library construction was performed incorporating unique molecular identifiers. TCRdb itself ran the PCR reads through MiXCR, one entry per CDR3 protein. The profile shows 600,000 or so distinct CDR3 sequences, roughly 23% of them singletons. The input for sequencing was PBMCs, mostly from graft donor cells, taken 360 days after TCRalphabeta/CD19-depleted stem cell transplant. The receptors come from a boy under three years old who had a stem cell transplant for acute myeloid leukemia, so the T cells may come from the graft donor.

This clonotype was observed a few times. The genes are TRBV20-1 and TRBJ2-5, with 7 bases fitting TRBD1. Germline values: CDR1 DFQATT, CDR2 SNEGSKA (reference sequence). The CDR3 has 12 residues. J lost 4 bases, V lost 3 bases, and 2 bases had no gene match. The CDR3: CSARKGAETQYF. CDR3 sequence (DNA): TGCAGTGCTAGGAAGGGGGCAGAGACCCAGTACTTC.

This rearrangement joins TRBV5-5 to TRBJ2-2, with unresolved D. V was clipped by 3 bases and J by 4 bases, with 16 bases between them. CDR3 size: 16 residues. Germline V gene lookup returns CDR1 SGHKS and CDR2 YYEKEE (reference sequence). CDR3 residues: CASSYPSGASTGELFF. The DNA of the CDR3 is TGTGCCAGCAGCTACCCTAGTGGAGCGAGCACCGGGGAGCTGTTTTTT.

This clonotype was counted only a few times. The rearrangement uses TRBV7-2 and TRBJ2-2; TRBD2 might be the D (6 bases). V was clipped by 5 bases and J by 1 base, with 14 bases between them. Per the germline V gene, CDR1 is SGHTA and CDR2 is FQGNSA. The length of the CDR3 is 16 residues. DNA of the CDR3: TGTGCCAGCAGCCTTAGACCCGGGAGGAACACCGGGGAGCTGTTTTTT. It is translated as CASSLRPGRNTGELFF.

This clonotype was seen a few times. The gene calls are TRBV5-6 and TRBJ2-7, with a weak D call TRBD1 (5 bases). The CDR3 sequence is 12 residues long. CDR1 and CDR2 from the germline V gene are SGHDT and YYEEEE. Trimming took 4 bases from V and 3 from J, leaving 8 bases between them. The CDR3 DNA sequence: TGTGCCAGCAGCCTGACAGACTACGAGCAGTACTTC. Encoded protein: CASSLTDYEQYF. Combining the CDR3 with reference TRBV5-6 and TRBJ2-7 gives the whole variable domain DAGVTQSPTHLIKTRGQQVTLRCSPKSGHDTVSWYQQALGQGPQFIFQYYEEEERQRGNFPDRFSGHQFPNYSSELNVNALLLGDSALYLCASSLTDYEQYFGPGTRLTVT.

In its sample, this clonotype was seen a few times. J is TRBJ1-4 and V is TRBV6-1, with 7 bases that match TRBD1. Germline lookup yields CDR1 MNHNS and CDR2 SASEGT. J gave up 5 bases and V 6 bases, and 12 bases lay outside the gene matches. The CDR3 has 16 residues. This CDR3 reads CASSGRQGRENEKLFF. CDR3 nucleotides: TGTGCCAGCAGCGGAAGACAGGGAAGAGAGAATGAAAAACTGTTTTTT.

This clonotype has a count of ten or more. The J gene is TRBJ1-1, the V gene TRBV29-1; a weak D match, TRBD1 (5 bases). V lost 6 bases, J lost 0 bases, and 8 bases lay in between. The CDR3 totals 12 residues. Germline assignment: CDR1 SQVTM and CDR2 ANQGSEA. The CDR3 sequence: CSVLTVNTEAFF. For the CDR3, the DNA is TGCAGCGTCCTGACAGTGAACACTGAAGCTTTCTTT.

This clonotype was seen many times. The J gene is TRBJ1-5, the V gene TRBV6-5, with unresolved D. V was trimmed by 6 bases and J by 3 bases, leaving 6 bases between them. The germline CDR1 and CDR2 sequences are MNHEY and SVGAGI. The CDR3 covers 12 residues. CDR3 coding DNA: TGTGCCAGCAGGCCACTCAATCAGCCCCAGCATTTT. Its translation is CASRPLNQPQHF.

With respect to this clonotype: Since a much larger clone is just one base distant, this may be a read error. The CDR3 loop reads CASRDEETQYF. The CDR3 DNA reads TGTGCCAGCAGAGACGAAGAGACCCAGTACTTC. The chain uses TRBV6-6 and TRBJ2-5, with no clear D. Per germline, CDR1 MNHNY and CDR2 SVGAGI (reference sequence). V was pared by 6 bases and J by 3 bases, with 5 bases between. CDR3 length equals 11 residues.

The chain links TRBV6-5 to TRBJ1-1, with 8 bases matching TRBD1. V trimming: 3 bases; J trimming: 4 bases; junction bases outside the gene matches: 4. The CDR3 covers 14 residues. Germline-derived CDR1 and CDR2 are MNHEY and SVGAGI. The CDR3 sequence is CASSYQGAGTEAFF. CDR3 DNA: TGTGCCAGCAGTTATCAGGGGGCGGGCACTGAAGCTTTCTTT.

The J gene is TRBJ2-3, the V gene TRBV7-2; the D gene is possibly TRBD1 (5 bases). The CDR3 totals 15 residues. Trimming removed 1 base at V and 4 bases at J, with 12 bases between. Germline assignment: CDR1 SGHTA and CDR2 FQGNSA. The CDR3 sequence: CASSLGGRAADTQYF. DNA of the CDR3: TGTGCCAGCAGCTTAGGTGGCAGGGCGGCAGATACGCAGTATTTT.

This chain connects TRBV24-1 to TRBJ2-1; D may be TRBD1 (7 bases). Deletions cut 0 bases from V and 10 bases from J, with 18 bases between. This CDR3 region has 16 residues. CDR1 and CDR2 from the germline V gene are KGHDR and SFDVKD. DNA of the CDR3: TGTGCCACCAGTGATTTGAGGGGGCCACGGGCGGGGGAGCAGTTCTTC. This translates into CATSDLRGPRAGEQFF.

J is TRBJ2-1 and V is TRBV9; TRBD2 matches 9 bases. The CDR3 extends over 16 amino acids. Germline values: CDR1 SGDLS, CDR2 YYNGEE. The V gene end was trimmed by 2 bases and the J gene end by 3 bases; junction bases not matched to a gene: 6. The CDR3 spells CASSVSSGGIYNEQFF. In nucleotides, the CDR3 is TGTGCCAGCAGCGTGTCAAGCGGGGGGATCTACAATGAGCAGTTCTTC.

This clonotype was picked up a small number of times. The chain couples TRBV6-2 or TRBV6-3 to TRBJ2-7; 9 bases fit TRBD1. The CDR3 sequence is 14 residues long. Trimming took 7 bases from V and 2 from J; bases not matched to a gene: 6. The germline gives CDR1 MNHEY, CDR2 SVGEGT. CDR3 DNA: TGTGCCAGCAATGACGGACAGGGGACCTACGAGCAGTACTTC. Protein sequence: CASNDGQGTYEQYF.

This clonotype has a handful of counts. This chain uses TRBV20-1 with TRBJ2-7; possibly TRBD1 for D (6 bases). Per the germline V gene, CDR1 is DFQATT and CDR2 is SNEGSKA (reference sequence). Trimming took off 2 bases at V and 1 base at J, with 12 bases between the two ends. The CDR3 totals 14 residues. The CDR3 bases are TGCAGTGCTAGAAGCACAGGGCCTTCCTACGAGCAGTACGTC. It is translated as CSARSTGPSYEQYV.

The V and J genes are TRBV9 and TRBJ2-7; weak D call: TRBD2 (5 bases). The CDR3 totals 15 residues. Germline V gene lookup returns CDR1 SGDLS and CDR2 YYNGEE. V lost 7 bases and J lost 0, with 17 bases in between. The DNA for the CDR3 is TGTGCCAGCGTCGGACTTTCATGGAGCTCCTACGAGCAGTACGTC. It yields the protein CASVGLSWSSYEQYV.

This rearrangement joins TRBV20-1 to TRBJ1-2, with 12 positions matching TRBD1. This CDR3 spans 17 amino acids. Trimming took 2 bases from V and 4 from J; bases not matched to a gene: 11. Per germline, CDR1 DFQATT and CDR2 SNEGSKA (reference sequence). CDR3 loop: CSARSGTGGPYGYGYTF. CDR3 bases: TGCAGTGCTAGATCCGGGACAGGGGGCCCCTACGGCTATGGCTACACCTTC.

The table lists this clonotype with many counts. The chain links TRBV12-3 or TRBV12-4 to TRBJ2-5; D not certain. V lost 3 bases to trimming and J lost 5 bases, with 4 bases between them. The CDR3 sequence is 11 residues long. The DNA for the CDR3 is TGTGCCAGCAGTTTCGTGGAGACCCAGTACTTC. This encodes CASSFVETQYF.

This clonotype was picked up many times. The chain recombines TRBV12-1 with TRBJ2-6; TRBD1, the table's D call, was not compared with the DNA. TRBV12-1 constitutes a pseudogene. The CDR3 totals 16 residues. The CDR3 bases are TGTGCCAGCAGCACCGGGACCCGCTCTGGGGCCAACGTCCTGACTTTC. Translated: CASSTGTRSGANVLTF.

This clonotype was counted ten times or more. J is TRBJ1-1 and V is TRBV12-3 or TRBV12-4, with TRBD1 as a possible D gene (5 bases). The CDR3 runs to 14 residues. Trimming took off 5 bases at V and 4 bases at J, with 14 bases between the two ends. CDR3 sequence (DNA): TGTGCCAGCAGTGCGACAGCCCTCCGCACTGAAGCTTTCTTT. Translation: CASSATALRTEAFF.

The rearrangement joins TRBV20-1 to TRBJ2-3; unclear D gene. Per germline, CDR1 DFQATT and CDR2 SNEGSKA (reference sequence). This CDR3 region has 13 residues. V lost 1 base to trimming and J lost 2 bases, with 7 bases between them. CDR3 sequence: CSARGAYTDTQYF. CDR3 DNA: TGCAGTGCTAGAGGGGCTTACACAGATACGCAGTATTTT.

In its sample, this clonotype was seen a few times. The J gene is TRBJ2-3, the V gene TRBV6-5; 7 positions match TRBD1. CDR1 and CDR2 (germline): MNHEY, SVGAGI. V shed 4 bases, J shed 1 base, and the junction held 2 bases outside the gene matches. This CDR3 comprises 14 residues. The CDR3 sequence is CASSWDSGTDTQYF. The CDR3 DNA reads as TGTGCCAGCAGTTGGGACAGCGGCACAGATACGCAGTATTTT.

The J gene is TRBJ2-7, the V gene TRBV5-6; D may be TRBD1 (6 bases). Trimming cost V 5 bases and J 4 bases, with 16 bases left between them. This CDR3 is 14 amino acids long. Germline lookup yields CDR1 SGHDT and CDR2 YYEEEE. The DNA of the CDR3 is TGTGCCAGCAGTCGTTACTGGACAGCATACGAGCAGTACGTC. Its translation is CASSRYWTAYEQYV.

J is TRBJ2-7 and V is TRBV11-1; D uncertain. V was cut by 2 bases and J by 4 bases, with 18 bases left in between. The CDR3 consists of 16 residues. Looked up from germline, CDR1 is SGHAT and CDR2 is FQDESV (reference sequence). This CDR3 reads CASSLPLGIGNYEQYF. CDR3 sequence (DNA): TGTGCCAGCAGCTTACCGTTGGGCATAGGGAATTACGAGCAGTACTTC.

The chain recombines TRBV6-1 with TRBJ2-2; 7 bases are shared with TRBD1. V gave up 11 bases and J gave up 3 bases; unmatched junction bases: 9. The CDR3 is 14 residues long. From germline, CDR1 is MNHNS and CDR2 SASEGT. Here the CDR3 DNA reads TGTGCCGGGAAAGGGGGCGCGGACACCGGGGAGCTGTTTTTT. It codes for CAGKGGADTGELFF.

This clonotype was found a few times. The chain links TRBV5-1 to TRBJ2-1, with 7 bases lining up with TRBD1. Per germline, CDR1 SGHRS and CDR2 YFSETQ. The CDR3 is 14 amino acids. Trimming cost V 0 bases and J 8 bases; bases outside gene matches: 5. In nucleotides, the CDR3 is TGCGCCAGCAGCTTGGCCGGGACAGCTTATGAGCAGTTCTTC. It encodes CASSLAGTAYEQFF.

The chain combines TRBV6-2 or TRBV6-3 with TRBJ2-7; 7 nucleotides match TRBD1. The V gene's germline CDR1 is MNHEY and CDR2 SVGEGT. V was pared by 4 bases and J by 3 bases, with 18 bases of the junction left unmatched. The CDR3 sequence is 18 residues long. The CDR3 sequence is CASSSPFSRRQGDYEQYF. DNA for the CDR3: TGTGCCAGCAGTTCACCTTTTTCAAGGAGACAGGGAGACTACGAGCAGTACTTC.

This clonotype was picked up a small number of times. The chain carries TRBV20-1 and TRBJ2-5; maybe TRBD2 (7 bases). Trimming removed 1 base from V and 0 bases from J, with 12 bases in between. From germline, CDR1 is DFQATT and CDR2 SNEGSKA (reference sequence). The length of the CDR3 is 15 residues. The CDR3 spells CSARAGGANQETQYF. In DNA, the CDR3 is TGCAGTGCTAGAGCGGGGGGCGCTAACCAAGAGACCCAGTACTTC.